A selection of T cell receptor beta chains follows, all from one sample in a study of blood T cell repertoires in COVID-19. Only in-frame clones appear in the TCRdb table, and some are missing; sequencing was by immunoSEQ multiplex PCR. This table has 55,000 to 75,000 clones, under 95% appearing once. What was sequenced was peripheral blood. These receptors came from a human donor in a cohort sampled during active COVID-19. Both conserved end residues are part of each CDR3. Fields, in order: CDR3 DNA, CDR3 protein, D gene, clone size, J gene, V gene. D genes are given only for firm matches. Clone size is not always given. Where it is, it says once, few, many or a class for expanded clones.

TGTGCCAGTAGTATAGATCAACCAGGAGGCACGCATGGCTACACCTTC CASSIDQPGGTHGYTF NA NA TRBJ1-2 TRBV19
TGTGCCAGCAGTTTATATTCGGGGGGCTGGGGCACTGAAGCTTTCTTT CASSLYSGGWGTEAFF NA NA TRBJ1-1 TRBV27
TGTGCCAGCACCTCAGGGGGCTTCTCTAACTATGGCTACACCTTC CASTSGGFSNYGYTF TRBD1 NA TRBJ1-2 TRBV7-9
TGCAGCGCCTCAGGGTTGACTGAAGCTTTCTTT CSASGLTEAFF NA NA TRBJ1-1 TRBV29-1
TGTGCCAGCAGTGACTCCGGGATGAACTATGGCTACACCTTC CASSDSGMNYGYTF NA NA TRBJ1-2 TRBV6-5
TGTGCCAGCAGCTTAAAGCTCCTTTTCGACAGAGGGAACACTGAAGCTTTCTTT CASSLKLLFDRGNTEAFF NA NA TRBJ1-1 TRBV7-9
TGTGCCAGCAGCCGGGGGGGGAACACTGAAGCTTTCTTT CASSRGGNTEAFF NA NA TRBJ1-1 TRBV11-2
TGTGCCAGCAGCGGGGGCGGATCCTACGAGCAGTACTTC CASSGGGSYEQYF NA NA TRBJ2-7 TRBV3-1/TRBV3-2
TGCGCCAGCAGCCAGCAACAGGGCCACGAGCAGTACTTC CASSQQQGHEQYF NA NA TRBJ2-7 TRBV4-3
TGTGCCAGCTTTCGTGTGGACTTGAACACTGAAGCTTTCTTT CASFRVDLNTEAFF NA NA TRBJ1-1 TRBV7-8
TGTGCCAGCAGTTACTCAACTCTGGGGCCGTATGGCTACACCTTC CASSYSTLGPYGYTF NA NA TRBJ1-2 TRBV6-5
TGTGCCAGCAGCGTCGGGTTACACTATGGCTACACCTTC CASSVGLHYGYTF NA few TRBJ1-2 TRBV7-9
TGTGCCAGCAAAATGATGGGACAGGGGTTTAATGAAGCTTTCTTT CASKMMGQGFNEAFF TRBD1 NA TRBJ1-1 TRBV27
TGTGCCAGCAGTCCTGTTACAGGCTCCCCTCCTAACTATGGCTACACCTTC CASSPVTGSPPNYGYTF NA NA TRBJ1-2 TRBV9
TGTGCCAGCAGTTTAATAGCCTACGAGCAGTACTTC CASSLIAYEQYF NA once TRBJ2-7 TRBV28
TGTGCCAGCATCCCAGGGGGCTCATACGAGCAGTACTTC CASIPGGSYEQYF TRBD1 NA TRBJ2-7 TRBV6-2/TRBV6-3
TGTGCCAGTAGTAGCGGGGGCAACGCCTACGAGCAGTACTTC CASSSGGNAYEQYF NA NA TRBJ2-7 TRBV19
TGTGCCAGCAGCCCCGAGACAGGGGTCAGCTCCTACGAGCAGTACTTC CASSPETGVSSYEQYF TRBD1 NA TRBJ2-7 TRBV11-2
TGTGCCAGCAGTCCGGCGGGACAGGGGGCCGGGTACGAGCAGTACTTC CASSPAGQGAGYEQYF TRBD1 NA TRBJ2-7 TRBV28
TGTGCCAGCAGCTTGGACAGGGGCTTAGAACCCTACGAGCAGTACTTC CASSLDRGLEPYEQYF TRBD1 NA TRBJ2-7 TRBV5-8
TGCAGCGTTGAGGTTCGGGACAGGGGGGGCTGGAGCTACACCTTC CSVEVRDRGGWSYTF TRBD1 NA TRBJ1-2 TRBV29-1
TGTGCCAGCAGAGGCATCCCGGGACAGGCGAACACTGAAGCTTTCTTT CASRGIPGQANTEAFF TRBD1 NA TRBJ1-1 TRBV2
TGCAGTATCGTTGGGACTCGCGAGCAGTACTTC CSIVGTREQYF NA NA TRBJ2-7 TRBV20-1
TGTGCCAGCAGCGAGGGGGCGTCCTATAATTCACCCCTCCACTTT CASSEGASYNSPLHF TRBD1 NA TRBJ1-6 TRBV9
TGCGCCAGCAGCGCTTTGACAGGGGGCCAGAACGAGCAGTACTTC CASSALTGGQNEQYF TRBD1 few TRBJ2-7 TRBV10-2
TGTGCCAGCAGCAATCCCTTTATCCAAAATAGAGGGGAGCAGTACTTC CASSNPFIQNRGEQYF NA NA TRBJ2-7 TRBV21-1
TGTGCCAGCAGCAAAGCATCACAGGTGGCTTGGGAGCAGTACTTC CASSKASQVAWEQYF NA NA TRBJ2-7 TRBV21-1
TGCAGTGCTAGTTCTGGGCCTGGCGAGCAGTACTTC CSASSGPGEQYF NA NA TRBJ2-7 TRBV20-1
TGTGCCAGCAGCTCCCTCCGACTACCACAGGGGAACGACACTGAAGCTTTCTTT CASSSLRLPQGNDTEAFF TRBD1 NA TRBJ1-1 TRBV11-2
TGTGCCTGGAGGGGACAGGGGGGGTACGAGCAGTACTTC CAWRGQGGYEQYF TRBD1 NA TRBJ2-7 TRBV30
TGTGCCAGCAGCGTATCAGGGGCTAATTCACCCCTCCACTTT CASSVSGANSPLHF NA NA TRBJ1-6 TRBV9
TGTGCCAGCAGCGTACGAGGGGGCACTGAAGCTTTCTTT CASSVRGGTEAFF NA NA TRBJ1-1 TRBV9
TGTGCCTGGAGTGAGAAAGACAGGATCAATGAAAAACTGTTTTTT CAWSEKDRINEKLFF NA NA TRBJ1-4 TRBV30
TGTGCCAGCAGGGTCGGTGAAAAACTGTTTTTT CASRVGEKLFF NA NA TRBJ1-4 TRBV2
TGTGCCAGCAGCTTAGTCGCGGGGGGGCCTCGGGAGCAGTACTTC CASSLVAGGPREQYF TRBD2 NA TRBJ2-7 TRBV7-2
TGTGCCATCAGTGGCAAAGACAGGGACGGAAACACCATATATTTT CAISGKDRDGNTIYF TRBD1 few TRBJ1-3 TRBV10-3
TGTGCCAGCAGCTCGCCGGGACACCAATACGAGCAGTACTTC CASSSPGHQYEQYF NA few TRBJ2-7 TRBV7-6
TGTGCCAGTAGTCCCACGGGGGGAGGCACTGAAGCTTTCTTT CASSPTGGGTEAFF NA few TRBJ1-1 TRBV19
TGTGCCAGCTCACCAGGACAGGGGGCTTCACCCCTCCACTTT CASSPGQGASPLHF TRBD1 NA TRBJ1-6 TRBV18
TGTGCCAGCAGCTCGGGAATAGCCAAAAACATTCAGTACTTC CASSSGIAKNIQYF NA NA TRBJ2-4 TRBV5-8
TGCGCCAGCAGCTGGACAGGGGGCGGCTACGAGCAGTACTTC CASSWTGGGYEQYF TRBD1 once TRBJ2-7 TRBV5-1
TGTGCCAGCAGTTTAGTTAGAAACACCATATATTTT CASSLVRNTIYF NA NA TRBJ1-3 TRBV12-3/TRBV12-4
TGCGCCAGCAGCCAAACAACTAGCGGGGGGATTTACGAGCAGTACTTC CASSQTTSGGIYEQYF TRBD2 NA TRBJ2-7 TRBV4-1
TGCGCCAGCAGCCCCACACAGAACACTGAAGCTTTCTTT CASSPTQNTEAFF NA NA TRBJ1-1 TRBV5-1
TGCGCCAGCAGCCTAAAGACAGGGGGCCCCTACGAGCAGTACTTC CASSLKTGGPYEQYF TRBD1 NA TRBJ2-7 TRBV5-1
TGTGCCAGCAGCTTGCGACAGGTTTTGAACACTGAAGCTTTCTTT CASSLRQVLNTEAFF NA NA TRBJ1-1 TRBV7-2
TGCGCCAGCAGCCAAGGACTGGGACTAGCGGTGGACGATGAGCAGTTCTTC CASSQGLGLAVDDEQFF TRBD2 NA TRBJ2-1 TRBV4-3
TGTGCCAGCAGCCCGACGGGACAGAGGTTTTTGAACACTGAAGCTTTCTTT CASSPTGQRFLNTEAFF TRBD1 NA TRBJ1-1 TRBV5-6